These T cell receptor beta chains were read from a single sample in a study of cytomegalovirus exposure and HLA in healthy donors. Using immunoSEQ multiplex PCR, the repertoire was profiled, and TCRdb retains in-frame clones only, with some absent. This sample's table reports 120,000 or so clones. Sequencing was carried out using PBMCs. These receptors all stem from a man between 18 and 29 years old in good health and CMV-seronegative. CDR3s include the opening cysteine and the closing phenylalanine or tryptophan. A D gene is named only where the DNA matches it firmly.

TRBJ1-2 TRBV2 NA 15 TGTGCCAGCAGAGGGGCAGACTTAGCTAACTATGGCTACACCTTC CASRGADLANYGYTF
TRBJ2-7 TRBV5-5 TRBD2 15 TGTGCCAGCAGCTTCAGACTAGCGGACTCCTACGAGCAGTACTTC CASSFRLADSYEQYF
TRBJ1-1 TRBV18 NA 14 TGTGCCAGCTCATGGGACACTTTGAACACTGAAGCTTTCTTT CASSWDTLNTEAFF
TRBJ2-2 TRBV9 NA 15 TGTGCCAGCAGCGTAGGAGGTGGGTTGGCCGGGGAGCTGTTTTTT CASSVGGGLAGELFF
TRBJ2-1 TRBV9 NA 18 TGTGCCAGCAGCGGCGGGGCGGGTGGGCCGGGGAGTGTTAATGAGCAGTTCTTC CASSGGAGGPGSVNEQFF
TRBJ2-3 TRBV18 NA 15 TGTGCCAGCTCACCCCAACTGGGGGGAACAGATACGCAGTATTTT CASSPQLGGTDTQYF
TRBJ1-5 TRBV11-2 TRBD1 14 TGTGCCAGCAGCCTACAGGGGAGCAATCAGCCCCAGCATTTT CASSLQGSNQPQHF
TRBJ1-2 TRBV9 NA 14 TGTGCCAGCAGCGTAGAGGATAACAGCTATGGCTACACCTTC CASSVEDNSYGYTF
TRBJ2-2 TRBV10-1 NA 14 TGCGCCAGCAGTGAGTCGAGGAGGACCGGGGAGCTGTTTTTT CASSESRRTGELFF
TRBJ1-1 TRBV4-1 NA 15 TGCGCCAGCAGCCAAGGGGGGAGGGGAAACACTGAAGCTTTCTTT CASSQGGRGNTEAFF
TRBJ2-7 TRBV6-1 TRBD1 14 TGTGCCAGCAGTTGGGACAGGGGGCAGAACGAGCAGTACTTC CASSWDRGQNEQYF
TRBJ2-7 TRBV4-1 TRBD2 17 TGCGCCAGCAGCCACCTTGATATGGGACTAGCGACATACGAGCAGTACTTC CASSHLDMGLATYEQYF